This TCR beta chain was sequenced during a study of T cells expressing NK-cell markers. Study context: Most of the eight sequenced donors were classified as HCMV-seropositive, and one was classified as seronegative.

TCRdb re-called the 5' RACE reads; every CDR3 protein appears as one record, without DNA. The sample table sets out around 470,000 distinct CDR3 sequences. This CDR3 comprises 13 residues. Germline values: CDR1 SGHVS, CDR2 FNYEAQ. The V gene is TRBV7-6, the J gene TRBJ2-3; no DNA is available, so the TRBD1 call from TCRdb remains unchecked. This receptor was identified in a woman in her 50s in good health. Specimen: blood T cells: a sorted CD56 or NKG2C T cell subset, CD4+ or CD8+ T cells, or bulk PBMC T cells (not recorded which). This CDR3 is CASSPVWRDTQYF. Full variable domain (outside the CDR3, taken from reference TRBV7-6 and TRBJ2-3): GAGVSQSPRYKVTKRGQDVALRCDPISGHVSLYWYRQALGQGPEFLTYFNYEAQQDKSGLPNDRFSAERPEGSISTLTIQRTEQRDSAMYRCASSPVWRDTQYFGPGTRLTVL.